The 20 T cell receptor beta chains below all came from one sample that was sequenced in a study of metastatic and nonmetastatic thyroid tumors. From the PCR reads, TCRdb re-called clones with MiXCR. The sample lists 20,000 to 25,000 clones; 20% were seen once. All patients were untreated before thyroid surgery. Sequencing input: adjacent normal tissue. These receptors all stem from a female donor with papillary thyroid cancer or a benign thyroid nodule (not recorded which). Some clones in this sample may be carry-over from other donors' samples.

The rearrangement joins TRBV7-9 to TRBJ1-2; a possible D gene is TRBD1 (6 bases). The CDR3 has 14 amino acids. CDR1 SEHNR and CDR2 FQNEAQ come from the germline V gene (reference sequence). The V gene lost 0 bases and the J gene lost 5 bases, with 10 bases spanning the gap. The CDR3 DNA reads TGTGCCAGCAGCTTAGCGGGGAGGGGGTATGGCTACACCTTC. Protein product: CASSLAGRGYGYTF.

In its sample, this clone ranks as medium-sized. This chain connects TRBV6-5 to TRBJ2-7; D is ambiguous. Looked up from germline, CDR1 is MNHEY and CDR2 is SVGAGI. V dropped 2 bases and J dropped 3 bases, with 2 bases sitting between them. This CDR3 comprises 11 residues. The DNA of the CDR3 is TGTGCCAGCAGTTACATCTACGAGCAGTACTTC. It yields the protein CASSYIYEQYF.

This clone was observed a few times. One end of the junction varies from germline; a read error may be responsible. The rearrangement links TRBV28 to TRBJ2-7; D remains unclear. The germline V gene has CDR1 MDHEN and CDR2 SYDVKM. The CDR3 is 11 amino acids. The CDR3, as DNA: TGTGCCAGTAGTTACTGGTACGAGCAGTACTTC. Protein: CASSYWYEQYF.

For this clone: The junction departs from the called germline gene at one end, perhaps through a read error. The chain recombines TRBV7-2 with TRBJ2-1; D uncertain. The assigned J gene may be wrong: the sequence end matches TRBJ2-7 better. The germline CDR1 and CDR2 sequences are SGHTA and FQGNSA. The CDR3 has 13 amino acids. The CDR3 coding sequence is TGTGCCAGCTGCTTGGACGAGTACAATGAGCAGTACTTC. The encoded protein is CASCLDEYNEQYF.

Only a few counts were recorded for this clone. A much larger clone sits a single nucleotide away, making a read error possible. This chain joins TRBV29-1 and TRBJ1-2; D remains unclear. The V end was cut by 0 bases, the J end by 9 bases, with 8 bases between. This CDR3 spans 11 amino acids. Germline loops: CDR1 SQVTM, CDR2 ANQGSEA. The CDR3: CSVEDFGCYTF. The CDR3 nucleotides read TGCAGCGTTGAAGACTTCGGATGCTACACCTTC.

The chain is built from TRBV19 and TRBJ2-5; 12 bases map to TRBD1. The CDR3 contains 16 residues. V shed 3 bases and J 5 bases; nucleotides not matched to a gene: 7. Germline CDR1 reads LNHDA; CDR2 reads SQIVND (reference sequence). The CDR3 region has the DNA TGTGCCAGTAGTATGGCCGGGACAGGGGGCCCCGAGACCCAGTACTTC. It translates to CASSMAGTGGPETQYF.

This clone was found many times. V gene TRBV27 combines with J gene TRBJ2-3, with D tentatively TRBD2 (5 bases). In germline, CDR1 is MNHEY, CDR2 SMNVEV (reference sequence). The V end lost 7 bases, the J end lost 1 base, and 12 bases lay between the germline ends. The CDR3 length is 14 residues. For the CDR3, the DNA is TGTGCCAGCACCCCTGTCGGGGGCACAGATACGCAGTATTTT. This codes for CASTPVGGTDTQYF.

This clone was picked up many times. The J gene is TRBJ1-3, the V gene TRBV29-1; perhaps TRBD1 as D (6 bases). CDR1 and CDR2 (germline): SQVTM, ANQGSEA. The CDR3 is 15 residues long. Between the trimmed V and J ends, which lost 5 bases and 0 bases, there was a span of 14 bases. The CDR3 reads CSVRSPGHSGNTIYF. The CDR3 DNA is TGCAGCGTTCGCTCACCGGGACACTCTGGAAACACCATATATTTT. Based on the CDR3 plus reference TRBV29-1 and TRBJ1-3, the full variable domain is SAVISQKPSRDICQRGTSLTIQCQVDSQVTMMFWYRQQPGQSLTLIATANQGSEATYESGFVIDKFPISRPNLTFSTLTVSNMSPEDSSIYLCSVRSPGHSGNTIYFGEGSWLTVV.

The V call is TRBV20-1, the J call TRBJ2-1, with 8 bases fitting TRBD2. Germline V gene lookup returns CDR1 DFQATT and CDR2 SNEGSKA (reference sequence). Trimming cost V 4 bases and J 8 bases; bases outside gene matches: 10. The CDR3 contains 14 residues. The DNA of the CDR3 is TGCAGTGCTACCGGGACTAGAGGGATGTATGAGCAGTTCTTC. The encoded protein is CSATGTRGMYEQFF.

This clone rates as medium-sized (0.01 to 0.1%). The V and J genes are TRBV6-1 and TRBJ2-2; 9 bases are a match to TRBD1. Unmatched junction bases numbered 6, after V lost 6 bases and J lost 7 bases. Germline lookup yields CDR1 MNHNS and CDR2 SASEGT. The CDR3 extends over 14 amino acids. Written as DNA, the CDR3 is TGTGCCAGCAGGAGGACAGGGGCGGGCGGGGAGCTGTTTTTT. Translated: CASRRTGAGGELFF.

The chain links TRBV6-1 to TRBJ2-1; D perhaps matches TRBD2 (5 bases). CDR1 and CDR2 (germline): MNHNS, SASEGT. The V and J ends lost 5 bases and 6 bases respectively, with 14 bases between them. This CDR3 region has 14 residues. The CDR3 region is CASSSGIHGNEQFF. The CDR3 nucleotides read TGTGCCAGCAGTTCCGGGATCCACGGCAATGAGCAGTTCTTC.

V is TRBV28 and J is TRBJ2-3; 7 bases align to TRBD2. Germline trimming cut 2 bases from V and 4 bases from J; bases unmatched to any gene: 6. This CDR3 is 15 amino acids long. Germline CDR1 is MDHEN and CDR2 is SYDVKM. CDR3 residues: CASSLAGEQADTQYF. The CDR3, as DNA: TGTGCCAGCAGTTTAGCGGGGGAGCAAGCAGATACGCAGTATTTT.

V gene TRBV28 combines with J gene TRBJ1-2; weak D call: TRBD1 (5 bases). The CDR3 spans 12 residues. CDR1 and CDR2 (germline): MDHEN, SYDVKM. Deletions cut 3 bases from V and 6 bases from J, with 8 bases between. CDR3 nucleotides: TGTGCCAGCAGTTTTGGGGGGGATGGCTACACCTTC. Translated, it gives CASSFGGDGYTF.

With regard to this clone: Since a much larger clone is just one base distant, this may be a read error. This chain joins TRBV4-2 and TRBJ1-5; D is undetermined. Germline CDR1 reads LGHNA; CDR2 reads YNFKEQ. The V end lost 0 bases, the J end lost 7 bases, and 7 bases lay between the germline ends. This CDR3 is 13 amino acids long. The CDR3 protein is CASSQDLVQPQHF. The CDR3 DNA sequence: TGTGCCAGCAGCCAAGATTTGGTCCAGCCCCAGCATTTT.

The J gene is TRBJ2-6, the V gene TRBV6-2 or TRBV6-3; 13 bases align to TRBD2. Looked up from germline, CDR1 is MNHEY and CDR2 is SVGEGT. The CDR3 is 21 amino acids. With 4 bases clipped from V and 0 bases from J, the junction kept 12 bases outside the gene matches. Written as DNA, the CDR3 is TGTGCCAGCAGTTGGACTAGCGGGAGACCCGGGCTGTGCTCTGGGGCCAACGTCCTGACTTTC. Amino acid sequence: CASSWTSGRPGLCSGANVLTF.

This clone has ten or more counts. Other DNA sequences in this specimen translate into the identical CDR3. This sequence joins TRBV7-3 and TRBJ2-1, with D possibly TRBD2 on 5 matching bases. V lost 5 bases to trimming and J lost 7 bases, with 18 bases between them. This CDR3 comprises 15 residues. Looked up from germline, CDR1 is SGHTA and CDR2 is FQGTGA. CDR3 in amino acids: CASSPGTGPGNEQFF. The CDR3 bases are TGTGCCAGCAGCCCGGGTACTGGTCCGGGGAATGAGCAGTTCTTC. The full variable domain, completed using reference TRBV7-3 and TRBJ2-1, is GAGVSQTPSNKVTEKGKYVELRCDPISGHTALYWYRQSLGQGPEFLIYFQGTGAADDSGLPNDRFFAVRPEGSVSTLKIQRTERGDSAVYLCASSPGTGPGNEQFFGPGTRLTVL.

In this sample, this clone turned up once. At one end the junction does not follow the germline gene, possibly because of a read error. The rearrangement links TRBV20-1 to TRBJ2-3, with D uncertain. CDR1 is DFQATT and CDR2 is SNEGSKA in the germline V gene (reference sequence). The CDR3 loop spans 12 amino acids. The CDR3 reads CSARLRTDMQYF. The CDR3 DNA follows: TGCAGTGCTAGGCTCAGAACAGATATGCAGTATTTT.

In this sample, this clone turned up many times. The chain joins TRBV5-1 to TRBJ2-1; 12 bases align to TRBD2. Looked up from germline, CDR1 is SGHRS and CDR2 is YFSETQ. V lost 0 bases, J lost 4 bases, and 5 bases stayed unmatched. The CDR3 consists of 17 residues. CDR3 sequence (DNA): TGCGCCAGCAGCTTGGCCGAAGGACTAGCGGGGTACAATGAGCAGTTCTTC. Amino acids: CASSLAEGLAGYNEQFF.

In its sample, this clone is medium-sized. This chain links TRBV27 with TRBJ1-1; TRBD1 might be the D (5 bases). The CDR3 consists of 14 residues. Germline CDR1 and CDR2: MNHEY and SMNVEV (reference sequence). The V end lost 4 bases, the J end lost 0 bases, and 9 bases lay between the germline ends. The CDR3 DNA is TGTGCCAGCAGTTGGGACTTAATGAACACTGAAGCTTTCTTT. Amino acids: CASSWDLMNTEAFF.

There are many counts of this clone. The genes are TRBV7-3 and TRBJ2-1; the match to TRBD1 covers 7 bases. The CDR3 runs to 15 residues. J was trimmed by 5 bases and V by 1 base; bases with no gene match: 5. Germline V CDR1 and CDR2: SGHTA, FQGTGA. CDR3 nucleotide sequence: TGTGCCAGCAGCTTAAGACAGGGAACCCACAATGAGCAGTTCTTC. Translated, it gives CASSLRQGTHNEQFF.